Below are 9 T cell receptor beta chains sequenced from a single sample in a study of blood T cell repertoires in COVID-19. Using immunoSEQ multiplex PCR, the repertoire was profiled, and TCRdb retains in-frame clones only, with some absent. This table holds about 190,000 clones, approximately 80% found once. Material for sequencing was peripheral blood. The receptors derive from a man aged 50-59 years who had recovered from COVID-19.

The rearrangement uses TRBV20-1 and TRBJ2-2; D uncertain. The CDR3 covers 12 residues. The V gene's germline CDR1 is DFQATT and CDR2 SNEGSKA (reference sequence). With 3 bases removed from V and 8 bases from J, the gap between germline ends came to 10 bases. CDR3 sequence reads: CSASSIPGELFF. Here the CDR3 DNA reads TGCAGTGCTAGTAGCATTCCGGGGGAGCTGTTTTTT.

This sequence joins TRBV9 and TRBJ1-5; D unresolved. CDR1 SGDLS and CDR2 YYNGEE come from the germline V gene. This CDR3 is 14 amino acids long. V was trimmed by 4 bases and J by 5 bases, leaving 13 bases between them. The CDR3 sequence: CASSIRLFDQPQHF. The DNA for the CDR3 is TGTGCCAGCAGCATCCGACTCTTCGATCAGCCCCAGCATTTT.

V is TRBV10-3 and J is TRBJ2-7; 7 positions agree with TRBD1. J was trimmed by 0 bases and V by 3 bases; bases with no gene match: 5. Germline V gives CDR1 ENHRY, CDR2 SYGVKD. The CDR3 extends over 15 amino acids. The CDR3 loop is CAISDLDRSSYEQYF. The CDR3 DNA is TGTGCCATCAGTGACTTGGACAGGAGCTCCTACGAGCAGTACTTC.

The V and J genes are TRBV6-5 and TRBJ2-1, with 9 bases lining up with TRBD1. Losses at the gene ends were 9 bases for V and 6 bases for J; bases not matched to a gene: 6. Germline assignment: CDR1 MNHEY and CDR2 SVGAGI. This CDR3 region has 13 residues. CDR3 DNA: TGTGCCAGTTCGGACAGGGGATTCAATGAGCAGTTCTTC. Translation gives CASSDRGFNEQFF.

The gene calls are TRBV18 and TRBJ2-5, with 11 bases that match TRBD2. Germline V gives CDR1 KGHSH, CDR2 LQKENI. Trimming removed 3 bases from V and 0 bases from J; junction bases left unmatched: 6. This CDR3 is built from 17 residues. The CDR3, as DNA: TGTGCCAGCTCACCCTATGGACTAGCGGGTAACCAAGAGACCCAGTACTTC. Translated, it gives CASSPYGLAGNQETQYF.

The chain's CDR3 is CASSEAGTFAYEQYF. The CDR3, as DNA: TGTGCCAGCAGCGAAGCCGGGACTTTCGCCTACGAGCAGTACTTC. This sequence joins TRBV7-9 and TRBJ2-7; D possibly corresponds to TRBD2 (6 bases). This CDR3 is 15 amino acids long. Germline CDR1 SEHNR, CDR2 FQNEAQ (reference sequence). Deletions cut 5 bases from V and 2 bases from J, with 16 bases between.

The gene calls are TRBV11-1 and TRBJ1-2; 9 positions agree with TRBD1. Germline loops: CDR1 SGHAT, CDR2 FQDESV (reference sequence). The CDR3 runs 15 residues. With 1 base clipped from V and 8 bases from J, the junction kept 8 bases outside the gene matches. CDR3 coding DNA: TGTGCCAGCAGCTTAGAGGGACAGGGCGGTCTCGGCTACACCTTC. Residues: CASSLEGQGGLGYTF.

The chain combines TRBV5-1 with TRBJ1-1; D not resolved. The CDR3 runs 14 residues. V lost 3 bases to trimming and J lost 4 bases, with 13 bases between them. Germline loops: CDR1 SGHRS, CDR2 YFSETQ. CDR3 coding DNA: TGCGCCAGCAGCTCTGAGTCGGGGAGCACTGAAGCTTTCTTT. It is translated as CASSSESGSTEAFF.

The genes are TRBV28 and TRBJ2-4, with 13 bases matching TRBD2. V was pared by 7 bases and J by 9 bases, with 9 bases of the junction left unmatched. The CDR3 has 15 residues. Germline loops: CDR1 MDHEN, CDR2 SYDVKM. The CDR3 region has the DNA TGTGCCAGCACCCTACTAGCGGGAGGGCCGGGCATTCAGTACTTC. Translated: CASTLLAGGPGIQYF.